A single sample gave rise to the 29 T cell receptor beta chains below, sequenced in a study of cytomegalovirus exposure and HLA in healthy donors. PCR primers comprised 60 Vbeta and 13 Jbeta primers. TCRdb keeps only in-frame clones here, not all; method: immunoSEQ multiplex PCR. There are about 130,000 clones in the sample; about 68% occur only once, and under 2% lies in the top ten. The sample comprised PBMCs. These receptors were collected from a human donor in good health.

The chain uses TRBV14 and TRBJ2-5; D uncertain. CDR3 length: 15 amino acids. Trimming cost V 0 bases and J 1 base, with 9 bases left between them. Germline CDR1 reads SGHDN; CDR2 reads FVKESK. The CDR3, as DNA: TGTGCCAGCAGCCAAGAATGGGCCCTCCAAGAGACCCAGTACTTC. This codes for CASSQEWALQETQYF.

The gene calls are TRBV11-3 and TRBJ2-1; 9 positions match TRBD2. With 4 bases clipped from V and 5 bases from J, the junction kept 3 bases outside the gene matches. CDR3 size: 14 residues. Germline CDR1 SGHNT, CDR2 YENEEA. The CDR3 reads CASSSRTSDNEQFF. The DNA of the CDR3 is TGTGCCAGCAGCTCCCGGACTAGCGACAATGAGCAGTTCTTC.

The CDR3 loop reads CSVFGHQGYTF. The CDR3 DNA reads TGCAGCGTTTTCGGACATCAGGGCTACACCTTC. This chain connects TRBV29-1 to TRBJ1-2, with a possible D match to TRBD1 (5 bases). The V end was cut by 5 bases, the J end by 8 bases, with 12 bases between. Per the germline V gene, CDR1 is SQVTM and CDR2 is ANQGSEA. The CDR3 is made up of 11 amino acids.

The chain carries TRBV19 and TRBJ1-5; TRBD1 is a possible D gene (6 bases). This CDR3 has 15 amino acids. V gave up 6 bases and J gave up 1 base, with 13 bases separating them. CDR1 is LNHDA, CDR2 SQIVND, per germline (reference sequence). The CDR3 spells CASRTGFRSNQPQHF. DNA of the CDR3: TGTGCCAGTAGAACAGGGTTTAGGAGCAATCAGCCCCAGCATTTT.

This clone was picked up one time. This chain uses TRBV9 with TRBJ1-1, with a possible D match to TRBD1 (6 bases). CDR3 length: 14 amino acids. From germline, CDR1 is SGDLS and CDR2 YYNGEE. Trimming stripped 3 bases from V and 0 bases from J, with 9 bases between. Here the CDR3 reads CASSAGTLNTEAFF. Written as DNA, the CDR3 is TGTGCCAGCAGCGCCGGGACATTGAACACTGAAGCTTTCTTT.

This sequence joins TRBV2 and TRBJ2-7; TRBD1 is a possible D gene (6 bases). CDR1 is SNHLY and CDR2 is FYNNEI in the germline V gene. The V gene lost 7 bases and the J gene lost 3 bases, with 16 bases spanning the gap. The CDR3 has 14 amino acids. DNA for the CDR3: TGTGCCAGCACATTTGTCACAGGGAGCTACGAGCAGTACTTC. Translated, it gives CASTFVTGSYEQYF.

This clone was detected only a few times. V is TRBV21-1 and J is TRBJ2-7; the table's D call, TRBD2, was not checked against the DNA. TRBV21-1 is a documented pseudogene. The CDR3 is 19 residues long. This chain's CDR3 is CASSRRQPNLAGDGGEQYF. CDR3 sequence (DNA): TGTGCCAGCAGCAGGAGACAGCCTAACCTAGCGGGGGACGGTGGCGAGCAGTACTTC.

V and J are TRBV15 and TRBJ1-1; D gene ambiguous. V lost 3 bases and J 0 bases, leaving 5 bases between the germline ends. Per germline, CDR1 LNHNV and CDR2 YYDKDF (reference sequence). The CDR3 spans 13 residues. The CDR3: CATSSTVNTEAFF. In nucleotides, the CDR3 is TGTGCCACCAGCAGTACAGTGAACACTGAAGCTTTCTTT.

As to this clone: Other DNA sequences of this sample code for an identical CDR3. J is TRBJ2-7 and V is TRBV28; D is ambiguous. Trimming stripped 1 base from V and 3 bases from J, with 7 bases between. CDR1 and CDR2 from the germline V gene are MDHEN and SYDVKM. This CDR3 region has 13 residues. CDR3 region: CASSLLASYEQYF. DNA for the CDR3: TGTGCCAGCAGTTTATTGGCCAGCTACGAGCAGTACTTC.

As concerns this clone: Other DNA sequences of this sample code for an identical CDR3. CDR3 protein: CASSPDRNYGYTF. The CDR3 DNA reads TGTGCCAGCAGCCCGGACAGGAACTATGGCTACACCTTC. This chain connects TRBV11-3 to TRBJ1-2, with 7 bases lining up with TRBD1. V lost 5 bases and J lost 2; bases outside the gene matches: 2. The CDR3 loop spans 13 amino acids. Germline CDR1 reads SGHNT; CDR2 reads YENEEA.

Only one count was recorded for this clone. This chain connects TRBV7-9 to TRBJ2-7; TRBD1 agrees at 10 bases. The V gene end was trimmed by 5 bases and the J gene end by 7 bases; junction bases not matched to a gene: 11. Germline CDR1 is SEHNR and CDR2 is FQNEAQ (reference sequence). The length of the CDR3 is 15 residues. The CDR3 loop reads CASSPGTGASGEQYF. The CDR3 DNA follows: TGTGCCAGCAGCCCAGGGACAGGGGCTAGCGGGGAGCAGTACTTC.

CDR3 in DNA: TGTGCCAGCAGCCAAGTTCATGGAAACACCATATATTTT. This encodes CASSQVHGNTIYF. This rearrangement joins TRBV14 to TRBJ1-3; D is uncertain. This CDR3 has 13 amino acids. The V and J ends lost 1 base and 3 bases respectively, with 4 bases between them. The germline V gene encodes CDR1 SGHDN and CDR2 FVKESK.

The chain carries TRBV7-3 and TRBJ2-1; tentatively, D is TRBD2 (6 bases). From germline, CDR1 is SGHTA and CDR2 FQGTGA. The CDR3 is 14 residues long. V was clipped by 7 bases and J by 3 bases, with 13 bases between them. The CDR3 bases are TGTGCCAGCAAGGCTAGCGCACACTACAATGAGCAGTTCTTC. Translation gives CASKASAHYNEQFF.

This chain connects TRBV6-5 to TRBJ2-7, with 7 nucleotides matching TRBD1. The CDR3 covers 14 residues. Germline CDR1 MNHEY, CDR2 SVGAGI. The junction had 8 bases not matched to a gene; V was cut back by 5 bases and J by 4 bases. CDR3 region: CASSPLRDSYEQYF. CDR3 in DNA: TGTGCCAGCAGTCCACTCCGGGACAGTTACGAGCAGTACTTC.

The chain has TRBV11-2 and TRBJ2-5; 7 nucleotides line up with TRBD1. The CDR3 is 13 amino acids. J was trimmed by 4 bases and V by 5 bases; bases with no gene match: 4. The germline V gene has CDR1 SGHAT and CDR2 FQNNGV. The DNA for the CDR3 is TGTGCCAGCAGCGAAGGGGGCAGAGAGACCCAGTACTTC. This sequence encodes CASSEGGRETQYF.

The table lists this clone with a count of one. This rearrangement joins TRBV25-1 to TRBJ2-4; D is undetermined. From germline, CDR1 is MGHDK and CDR2 SYGVNS. The germline V and J ends were trimmed by 3 bases and 6 bases, with 3 bases remaining between them. This CDR3 region has 11 residues. The chain's CDR3 is CASSDVNIQYF. Written as DNA, the CDR3 is TGTGCCAGCAGTGACGTAAACATTCAGTACTTC.

This chain links TRBV2 with TRBJ2-7; TRBD1 matches 12 bases. This CDR3 is 13 amino acids long. The germline CDR1 and CDR2 sequences are SNHLY and FYNNEI. Trimming took 6 bases from V and 5 from J; bases not matched to a gene: 2. CDR3 region: CASRGQGADEQYF. The DNA for the CDR3 is TGTGCCAGCAGGGGACAGGGGGCTGACGAGCAGTACTTC.

The chain employs TRBV11-2 and TRBJ1-4; 7 bases are a match to TRBD1. The CDR3 is 15 residues long. After removal of 1 base from V and 8 bases from J, the junction contained 7 bases not matched to a gene. CDR1 is SGHAT and CDR2 is FQNNGV in the germline V gene. The DNA for the CDR3 is TGTGCCAGCAGCTTAGGAGGGGGCTCTGTCGAAAAACTGTTTTTT. Protein: CASSLGGGSVEKLFF.

This chain joins TRBV7-9 and TRBJ2-3; D not certain. From germline, CDR1 is SEHNR and CDR2 FQNEAQ (reference sequence). The CDR3 is made up of 15 amino acids. The ends were cut back, 1 base at V and 0 bases at J, with 8 bases in the middle. DNA of the CDR3: TGTGCCAGCAGCTTAGGACATTATAGCACAGATACGCAGTATTTT. This sequence encodes CASSLGHYSTDTQYF.

This chain uses TRBV7-5 with TRBJ2-7; the D call TRBD1 from the table was never checked on the DNA. TRBV7-5 represents a pseudogene. The CDR3 loop spans 17 amino acids. The CDR3 region is CARSLGIPDRESYEQYF. CDR3 in DNA: TGTGCCAGAAGCTTGGGGATCCCGGACAGGGAGTCCTACGAGCAGTACTTC.

V usage is TRBV20-1 and J usage is TRBJ2-5, with D possibly being TRBD2 (5 bases). The J call may be in error: the DNA end matches TRBJ2-7 better. This CDR3 contains 11 residues. Germline V gives CDR1 DFQATT, CDR2 SNEGSKA (reference sequence). CDR3 loop: CSTEDSYEQYF. In nucleotides, the CDR3 is TGCAGCACGGAGGACTCCTACGAGCAGTACTTC.

The chain joins TRBV11-1 to TRBJ2-7; 7 bases are shared with TRBD1. Per germline, CDR1 SGHAT and CDR2 FQDESV (reference sequence). J was trimmed by 3 bases and V by 1 base; bases with no gene match: 6. The CDR3 is 15 amino acids. The CDR3 is CASSLGQGPYYEQYF. The CDR3 DNA follows: TGTGCCAGCAGCTTAGGACAGGGACCATACTACGAGCAGTACTTC.

The rearrangement uses TRBV2 and TRBJ2-2; 10 positions agree with TRBD2. V lost 3 bases, J lost 7 bases, and 5 bases stayed unmatched. The CDR3 has 15 amino acids. Germline V gene sequence: CDR1 SNHLY, CDR2 FYNNEI. The CDR3 sequence: CASSESGGAFGELFF. The CDR3 DNA sequence: TGTGCCAGCAGTGAGAGCGGGGGGGCATTCGGGGAGCTGTTTTTT.

CDR3 bases: TGTGCCAGCAGCCGATACGGGGCCTACGAGCAGTACTTC. Translating gives CASSRYGAYEQYF. The chain joins TRBV5-4 to TRBJ2-7; D is perhaps TRBD2 (5 bases). V was cut by 4 bases and J by 2 bases, with 10 bases left in between. This CDR3 is built from 13 residues. From germline, CDR1 is SGHNT and CDR2 YYREEE (reference sequence).

The CDR3 reads CASSRETNTEAFF. For the CDR3, the DNA is TGTGCCAGCAGCCGGGAGACGAACACTGAAGCTTTCTTT. The V and J genes are TRBV7-3 and TRBJ1-1; D remains ambiguous. From germline, CDR1 is SGHTA and CDR2 FQGTGA. CDR3 length: 13 residues. V shed 5 bases and J shed 1 base, with 8 bases lying between them. Full variable domain (outside the CDR3, taken from reference TRBV7-3 and TRBJ1-1): GAGVSQTPSNKVTEKGKYVELRCDPISGHTALYWYRQSLGQGPEFLIYFQGTGAADDSGLPNDRFFAVRPEGSVSTLKIQRTERGDSAVYLCASSRETNTEAFFGQGTRLTVV.

The rearrangement uses TRBV15 and TRBJ1-2; no reliable D call. V was shortened by 1 base and J by 8 bases, with 14 bases between the two germline ends. Germline V gene sequence: CDR1 LNHNV, CDR2 YYDKDF (reference sequence). CDR3 size: 14 residues. The CDR3 DNA reads as TGTGCCACCAGCAGAGGTAGCCCCTTAAAGGGCTACACCTTC. This sequence encodes CATSRGSPLKGYTF.

As to this clone: Other DNA sequences in the same sample also yield this CDR3. The chain recombines TRBV18 with TRBJ2-5, with 7 bases fitting TRBD1. The germline V gene encodes CDR1 KGHSH and CDR2 LQKENI. The CDR3 spans 13 residues. V gave up 3 bases and J gave up 3 bases; unmatched junction bases: 1. CDR3 residues: CASSPGTEETQYF. CDR3 DNA sequence: TGTGCCAGCTCACCTGGGACAGAAGAGACCCAGTACTTC.

This clone was counted once. The gene calls are TRBV5-8 and TRBJ1-4; 8 bases line up with TRBD1. V lost 0 bases, J lost 5 bases, and 3 bases stayed unmatched. Germline lookup yields CDR1 SGHTS and CDR2 YDEGEE. The CDR3 runs to 15 residues. The DNA for the CDR3 is TGTGCCAGCAGCTTGGGACAGGGGCGCAATGAAAAACTGTTTTTT. It encodes CASSLGQGRNEKLFF.

V gene TRBV6-5 combines with J gene TRBJ2-7; weak D call: TRBD2 (5 bases). CDR3 length equals 13 residues. Trimming left V 6 bases short and J 6 bases short, with 15 bases between. In germline, CDR1 is MNHEY, CDR2 SVGAGI. The CDR3 DNA is TGTGCCAGCAGACGAGACGGGATCTGCGAGCAGTACTTC. It is translated as CASRRDGICEQYF.